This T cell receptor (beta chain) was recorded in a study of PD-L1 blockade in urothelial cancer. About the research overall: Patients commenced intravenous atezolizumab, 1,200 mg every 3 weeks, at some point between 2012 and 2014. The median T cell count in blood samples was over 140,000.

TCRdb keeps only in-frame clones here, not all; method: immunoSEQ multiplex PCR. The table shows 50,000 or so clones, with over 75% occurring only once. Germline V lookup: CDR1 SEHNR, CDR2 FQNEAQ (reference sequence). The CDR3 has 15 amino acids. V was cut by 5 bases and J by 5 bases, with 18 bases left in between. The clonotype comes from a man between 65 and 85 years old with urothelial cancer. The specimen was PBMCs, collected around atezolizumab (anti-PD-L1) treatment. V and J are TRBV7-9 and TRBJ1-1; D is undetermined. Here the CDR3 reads CASSRHEPGRTEAFF. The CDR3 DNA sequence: TGTGCCAGCAGCCGCCACGAGCCGGGAAGGACTGAAGCTTTCTTT.